One and the same sample provided the 16 T cell receptor beta chains below, sequenced in a study of shared clonotypes between healthy human individuals. Only in-frame clones appear in the TCRdb table, and some are missing; sequencing was by immunoSEQ multiplex PCR. The repertoire holds about 2 million clones, with 90% to 95% as singletons. The sample was naive CD4+ T cells sorted from blood. Subset here: CD45RA+ positively selected. The origin of the receptors is a man between 18 and 29 years old in good health.

The J gene is TRBJ1-5, the V gene TRBV6-1, with D hard to call. Trimming shortened V by 5 bases and J by 5 bases, and 16 bases separated the two germline ends. The CDR3 is made up of 15 amino acids. Germline V gene lookup returns CDR1 MNHNS and CDR2 SASEGT. The chain's CDR3 is CASSREGRVDQPQHF. The CDR3 DNA follows: TGTGCCAGCAGTAGGGAAGGGAGGGTGGATCAGCCCCAGCATTTT.

Concerning this clone: This specimen includes other DNA sequences encoding the same CDR3. The chain joins TRBV19 to TRBJ2-3; either TRBD1 or TRBD2 may fit D (5 bases each). The CDR3 totals 14 residues. V shed 1 base and J shed 4 bases, with 9 bases lying between them. Germline loops: CDR1 LNHDA, CDR2 SQIVND (reference sequence). The CDR3 reads CASSIGRGADTQYF. The CDR3, as DNA: TGTGCCAGTAGTATAGGTCGAGGGGCAGATACGCAGTATTTT.

The chain uses TRBV6-5 and TRBJ2-5; 8 nucleotides match TRBD1. The CDR3 runs to 13 residues. CDR1 and CDR2 from the germline V gene are MNHEY and SVGAGI. V was pared by 4 bases and J by 4 bases, with 2 bases of the junction left unmatched. CDR3 region: CASSLQGGETQYF. The CDR3 DNA reads TGTGCCAGCAGTTTACAGGGGGGAGAGACCCAGTACTTC.

This clone occurred once. V gene TRBV28 combines with J gene TRBJ2-3, with D unresolved. Trimming removed 9 bases at V and 0 bases at J, with 4 bases between. Germline V gene lookup returns CDR1 MDHEN and CDR2 SYDVKM. This CDR3 is 11 amino acids long. CDR3 residues: CARSSTDTQYF. The DNA of the CDR3 is TGTGCCAGGTCTAGCACAGATACGCAGTATTTT.

This clone was recorded only once. The same CDR3 can be traced to other DNA sequences in this sample. The chain carries TRBV6-1 and TRBJ1-5; D unresolved. The CDR3 is 13 amino acids. V shed 4 bases and J shed 7 bases, with 11 bases lying between them. From germline, CDR1 is MNHNS and CDR2 SASEGT. CDR3 region: CASSGQVSQPQHF. CDR3 in DNA: TGTGCCAGCAGTGGACAAGTTTCCCAGCCCCAGCATTTT.

J is TRBJ1-2 and V is TRBV6-1; TRBD1 matches at 9 bases. CDR3 length equals 15 residues. Trimming at V came to 3 bases and at J to 2 bases, leaving 4 bases not matched to a gene. Germline CDR1 reads MNHNS; CDR2 reads SASEGT. CDR3 nucleotide sequence: TGTGCCAGCAGTGACCTCGGACAGGGGAACTATGGCTACACCTTC. Translating it yields CASSDLGQGNYGYTF.

The genes are TRBV7-9 and TRBJ2-1; 7 positions agree with TRBD2. This CDR3 comprises 17 residues. J gave up 5 bases and V 4 bases, and 14 bases lay outside the gene matches. The germline gives CDR1 SEHNR, CDR2 FQNEAQ (reference sequence). The CDR3 region is CASSYGTISGWDNEQFF. The CDR3 nucleotides read TGTGCCAGCAGCTATGGGACCATTAGCGGGTGGGACAATGAGCAGTTCTTC.

The chain is built from TRBV6-1 and TRBJ1-5; perhaps TRBD1 as D (6 bases). Trimming removed 7 bases at V and 10 bases at J, with 11 bases between. CDR3 size: 11 residues. Germline V gene sequence: CDR1 MNHNS, CDR2 SASEGT. The CDR3 sequence is CASNQQGPQHF. Written as DNA, the CDR3 is TGTGCCAGCAACCAACAGGGTCCCCAGCATTTT.

The chain employs TRBV2 and TRBJ1-6; D is possibly TRBD1 (5 bases). This CDR3 has 17 residues. Germline V gives CDR1 SNHLY, CDR2 FYNNEI. Trimming removed 2 bases at V and 3 bases at J, with 14 bases between. The CDR3 nucleotides are TGTGCCAGCAGTGAAAGACAGCTTAGAGACTATAATTCACCCCTCCACTTT. It codes for CASSERQLRDYNSPLHF. Full variable domain (outside the CDR3, taken from reference TRBV2 and TRBJ1-6): EPEVTQTPSHQVTQMGQEVILRCVPISNHLYFYWYRQILGQKVEFLVSFYNNEISEKSEIFDDQFSVERPDGSNFTLKIRSTKLEDSAMYFCASSERQLRDYNSPLHFGNGTRLTVT.

Note on this clone: The same CDR3 arises from other DNA sequences in this sample as well. The gene calls are TRBV18 and TRBJ2-5, with 7 bases that match TRBD1. The CDR3 extends over 14 amino acids. CDR1 is KGHSH and CDR2 is LQKENI in the germline V gene. J was trimmed by 2 bases and V by 3 bases; bases with no gene match: 3. CDR3 residues: CASSPTGLQETQYF. The CDR3 nucleotides read TGTGCCAGCTCACCGACAGGGTTACAAGAGACCCAGTACTTC.

The chain couples TRBV6-6 to TRBJ2-4; 8 bases align to TRBD1. The CDR3 loop spans 13 amino acids. Germline assignment: CDR1 MNHNY and CDR2 SVGAGI (reference sequence). The V gene end was trimmed by 10 bases and the J gene end by 8 bases; junction bases not matched to a gene: 10. The CDR3 sequence: CATGSRGQDIQYF. The CDR3 region has the DNA TGTGCCACCGGGAGCAGGGGGCAAGACATTCAGTACTTC.

This chain connects TRBV5-4 to TRBJ1-4; D is undetermined. CDR3 length: 14 residues. V lost 7 bases to trimming and J lost 0 bases, with 10 bases between them. Germline V lookup: CDR1 SGHNT, CDR2 YYREEE (reference sequence). The CDR3, as DNA: TGTGCCAGCTCCCGGGAAGCAACTAATGAAAAACTGTTTTTT. Translation: CASSREATNEKLFF.

The chain carries TRBV4-1 and TRBJ2-7; D unclear. Germline loops: CDR1 MGHRA, CDR2 YSYEKL. The CDR3 totals 15 residues. Between the trimmed V and J ends, which lost 0 bases and 2 bases, there was a span of 11 bases. The CDR3: CASSQDLLVAYEQYF. In nucleotides, the CDR3 is TGCGCCAGCAGCCAAGATTTGCTAGTCGCCTACGAGCAGTACTTC.

As regards this clone: The identical CDR3 is also encoded by other nucleotide sequences in the sample. The J gene is TRBJ2-7, the V gene TRBV29-1; D is unclear. From germline, CDR1 is SQVTM and CDR2 ANQGSEA. V lost 4 bases and J 1 base, leaving 5 bases between the germline ends. The CDR3 is 11 amino acids. The CDR3 protein is CSVVASYEQYF. The CDR3 DNA follows: TGCAGCGTTGTGGCGTCCTACGAGCAGTACTTC.

This clone was picked up many times. The rearrangement links TRBV15 to TRBJ2-7, with 8 bases fitting TRBD2. CDR3 length equals 14 residues. Trimming cost V 5 bases and J 3 bases; bases outside gene matches: 6. Per the germline V gene, CDR1 is LNHNV and CDR2 is YYDKDF (reference sequence). The CDR3 sequence: CATSPARGDYEQYF. DNA for the CDR3: TGTGCCACCAGCCCTGCGCGGGGGGACTACGAGCAGTACTTC.

The genes are TRBV5-1 and TRBJ1-4; D gene unclear. Looked up from germline, CDR1 is SGHRS and CDR2 is YFSETQ. The CDR3 runs 15 residues. The V and J ends lost 7 bases and 2 bases respectively, with 15 bases between them. Here the CDR3 DNA reads TGCGCCAGCGGGCGGAGTCCAGGCACTAATGAAAAACTGTTTTTT. As protein: CASGRSPGTNEKLFF.